This T cell receptor (beta chain) derives from a study of T cell repertoires and Cas9 in healthy adults. As for the study in general: SpCas9-reactive CD4 and CD8 T cells were characterized for potency, cytotoxicity and lineage. Whole-study findings and limits: In vitro, SpCas9-reactive Tregs were reported to curb effector T cell proliferation and function.

The CDR3 contains 13 residues. The V gene's germline CDR1 is LGHNA and CDR2 YNFKEQ. V lost 4 bases to trimming and J lost 13 bases; unmatched junction nucleotides: 11. Measured with immunoSEQ multiplex PCR; TCRdb has only the in-frame clones, and not every one. This table holds about 15,000 clones, approximately 91% found once. About this clone: The target antigen is unknown. Distinct nucleotide sequences in the sample also encode this CDR3.

The TCR comes from a human donor in good health. Sequencing used Tregs (CD4+, CD25+, CD127-, CD137-, CD154-) from PBMCs; culture status not recorded. The chain carries TRBV4-2 and TRBJ2-7, with 9 nucleotides matching TRBD1. The CDR3 nucleotides read TGTGCCAGCAGCCCCTATCCCGGGACAGGGCTATACTTC. It translates to CASSPYPGTGLYF.